The next 13 T cell receptor beta chains were all read from a single sample in a study of technical replicates of blood from a handful of donors. Sequenced by immunoSEQ multiplex PCR; TCRdb stores in-frame clones only, minus some. The repertoire holds 70,000 to 85,000 clones, 97% seen once, with about 0.19% in the top ten. The specimen was T cells isolated from PBMCs. Source of these receptors: a human donor in good health.

The chain combines TRBV2 with TRBJ2-1, with D possibly TRBD2 on 6 matching bases. Per germline, CDR1 SNHLY and CDR2 FYNNEI. CDR3 size: 11 residues. Trimming took 6 bases from V and 7 from J, leaving 7 bases between them. CDR3 loop: CASSGTNEQFF. The CDR3 DNA reads TGTGCCAGCAGCGGGACTAATGAGCAGTTCTTC.

J is TRBJ2-5 and V is TRBV5-1; maybe TRBD1 (5 bases). V was pared by 1 base and J by 2 bases, with 9 bases between. Germline V lookup: CDR1 SGHRS, CDR2 YFSETQ. This CDR3 is built from 14 residues. The CDR3 DNA is TGCGCCAGCAGCTTGCTAACAGGACAAGAGACCCAGTACTTC. Amino acid sequence: CASSLLTGQETQYF.

V gene TRBV25-1 combines with J gene TRBJ1-2; 8 bases line up with TRBD1. CDR3 size: 11 residues. V trimming: 6 bases; J trimming: 8 bases; junction bases outside the gene matches: 2. Germline CDR1 MGHDK, CDR2 SYGVNS. The CDR3 here is CASRTGEGYTF. Here the CDR3 DNA reads TGTGCCAGCAGGACAGGGGAAGGCTACACCTTC.

The V gene is TRBV11-3, the J gene TRBJ1-1, with 7 bases that match TRBD1. The CDR3 spans 14 residues. V shed 2 bases, J shed 6 bases, and the junction held 6 bases outside the gene matches. Germline V CDR1 and CDR2: SGHNT, YENEEA. In nucleotides, the CDR3 is TGTGCCAGCAGCTTATCCCAGGGGGGCGCTGAAGCTTTCTTT. It codes for CASSLSQGGAEAFF.

This chain links TRBV6-6 with TRBJ1-1; TRBD1 might be the D (5 bases). V was pared by 2 bases and J by 3 bases, with 10 bases between. The CDR3 runs 14 residues. Looked up from germline, CDR1 is MNHNY and CDR2 is SVGAGI (reference sequence). CDR3 sequence: CASSYGGRDTEAFF. CDR3 DNA sequence: TGTGCCAGCAGTTACGGGGGGAGGGACACTGAAGCTTTCTTT.

This clone was detected once. V usage is TRBV10-3 and J usage is TRBJ2-1; 9 bases are shared with TRBD1. The germline CDR1 and CDR2 sequences are ENHRY and SYGVKD. The length of the CDR3 is 15 residues. The J segment lost 9 bases and the V segment lost 6 bases, leaving 12 bases of the junction unmatched. CDR3 in amino acids: CAIRQQGALMGEQFF. The CDR3 nucleotides are TGTGCCATCAGGCAACAGGGGGCATTGATGGGTGAGCAGTTCTTC.

CDR3 protein: CASSFYGLREQYF. Written as DNA, the CDR3 is TGTGCCAGCAGTTTTTACGGACTCAGGGAGCAGTACTTC. The chain recombines TRBV28 with TRBJ2-7, with a tentative D call TRBD2 (5 bases). V gave up 3 bases and J gave up 7 bases, with 13 bases separating them. The CDR3 covers 13 residues. CDR1 is MDHEN, CDR2 SYDVKM, per germline.

The V and J genes are TRBV4-1 and TRBJ2-7; D possibly corresponds to TRBD2 (6 bases). This CDR3 has 17 residues. V gave up 5 bases and J gave up 2 bases, with 22 bases separating them. The germline gives CDR1 MGHRA, CDR2 YSYEKL. CDR3 coding DNA: TGCGCCAGCAGCTCCTATCGTCCGGGACTGAAAGCCTACGAGCAGTACTTC. It encodes CASSSYRPGLKAYEQYF.

For the CDR3, the DNA is TGTGCCAGCGACCAAGGGGCGAACACTGAAGCTTTCTTT. Translation gives CASDQGANTEAFF. The chain couples TRBV19 to TRBJ1-1, with D possibly matching TRBD1 (5 bases). Germline V CDR1 and CDR2: LNHDA, SQIVND (reference sequence). There are 13 residues in the CDR3. V shed 9 bases and J shed 1 base, with 12 bases lying between them.

This clone was seen a single time. The rearrangement joins TRBV28 to TRBJ1-2; D call uncertain. Germline lookup yields CDR1 MDHEN and CDR2 SYDVKM. V dropped 2 bases and J dropped 6 bases, with 10 bases sitting between them. The CDR3 runs 13 residues. The CDR3: CASSLGLYNGYTF. Written as DNA, the CDR3 is TGTGCCAGCAGTTTAGGACTCTACAATGGCTACACCTTC.

V is TRBV20-1 and J is TRBJ2-1, with no clear D. CDR3 size: 11 residues. Germline V gene lookup returns CDR1 DFQATT and CDR2 SNEGSKA (reference sequence). The V and J ends lost 1 base and 8 bases respectively, with 6 bases between them. CDR3 sequence: CSARGGHEQFF. The CDR3 DNA is TGCAGTGCTAGAGGAGGCCATGAGCAGTTCTTC.

The chain recombines TRBV5-1 with TRBJ1-3, with D possibly matching TRBD1 (5 bases). With 4 bases removed from V and 0 bases from J, the gap between germline ends came to 5 bases. This CDR3 is 13 amino acids long. Per the germline V gene, CDR1 is SGHRS and CDR2 is YFSETQ. CDR3 nucleotides: TGCGCCAGCAGCGACAGCTCTGGAAACACCATATATTTT. Translated, it gives CASSDSSGNTIYF.

The gene calls are TRBV21-1 and TRBJ2-3; the tabulated D call, TRBD2, remains unverified against the DNA. TRBV21-1 is a pseudogene. The CDR3 sequence is 11 residues long. The CDR3 loop reads CASNLLDTQYF. CDR3 sequence (DNA): TGTGCCAGCAATCTATTAGATACGCAGTATTTT.